Below are 19 T cell receptor beta chains sequenced from a single sample in a study of blood T cell repertoires in COVID-19 (dated by TCRdb to the early 2020s). The library was built by means of the immunoSEQ multiplex PCR assay. TCRdb stores this immuneACCESS table with in-frame sequences only. Part of the clones is absent; in the studies checked, under half of the shortfall reflects unresolved V genes, and no reason is known for the rest. Here the sample has 300,000 to 400,000 clones; roughly 90% occur a single time. The top ten clones comprise approximately 3% of the sample. The sample consisted of peripheral blood. All receptors come from a woman between 25 and 40 years old with COVID-19, enrolled during active disease.

The chain employs TRBV3-1 (or the pseudogene TRBV3-2) and TRBJ2-2; 7 nucleotides agree with TRBD2. The germline V gene encodes CDR1 LGHDT and CDR2 YNNKEL (reference sequence). The J segment lost 5 bases and the V segment lost 4 bases, leaving 10 bases of the junction unmatched. This CDR3 is built from 16 residues. The CDR3 region has the DNA TGTGCCAGCAGCCTCCATTCTAGCGGACCTACCGGGGAGCTGTTTTTT. It is translated as CASSLHSSGPTGELFF.

The V and J genes are TRBV4-3 and TRBJ2-2; D remains unclear. Trimming shortened V by 0 bases and J by 3 bases, and 8 bases separated the two germline ends. Germline V gene data show CDR1 as LGHNA and CDR2 as YSLEER. This CDR3 is built from 15 residues. For the CDR3, the DNA is TGCGCCAGCAGCCAAGATCATCGGGACACCGGGGAGCTGTTTTTT. Protein sequence: CASSQDHRDTGELFF.

The chain has TRBV4-2 and TRBJ2-3; 10 bases align to TRBD2. Germline trimming cut 2 bases from V and 4 bases from J; bases unmatched to any gene: 15. The CDR3 is made up of 19 amino acids. Germline lookup yields CDR1 LGHNA and CDR2 YNFKEQ. CDR3 in DNA: TGTGCCAGCAGCCAAAGTAGACGTCGAGCTAGCGGGGGCGCAGATACGCAGTATTTT. The encoded protein is CASSQSRRRASGGADTQYF.

Regarding this clone: One end of the junction does not line up with germline, which may come from a read error. This CDR3 is CASSYLTSRQVHGYTF. CDR3 in DNA: TGTGCTAGCAGTTACCTTACCAGTCGACAGGTCCATGGCTACACCTTC. The rearrangement joins TRBV6-2 or TRBV6-3 to TRBJ1-2, with D perhaps matching TRBD1 (6 bases). The CDR3 sequence is 16 residues long. The germline V gene has CDR1 MNHEY and CDR2 SVGEGT.

The V call is TRBV9, the J call TRBJ2-2, with 8 bases fitting TRBD2. The V gene end was trimmed by 0 bases and the J gene end by 1 base; junction bases not matched to a gene: 2. The germline gives CDR1 SGDLS, CDR2 YYNGEE. The CDR3 runs 16 residues. Written as DNA, the CDR3 is TGTGCCAGCAGCGTAGGCAGCGGGGGGAACACCGGGGAGCTGTTTTTT. Translated, it gives CASSVGSGGNTGELFF. Based on the CDR3 plus reference TRBV9 and TRBJ2-2, the full variable domain is DSGVTQTPKHLITATGQRVTLRCSPRSGDLSVYWYQQSLDQGLQFLIQYYNGEERAKGNILERFSAQQFPDLHSELNLSSLELGDSALYFCASSVGSGGNTGELFFGEGSRLTVL.

To note about this clone: One junction end disagrees with the germline gene, perhaps due to a read error. This chain connects TRBV7-7 to TRBJ2-2; 9 bases fit TRBD1. Germline CDR1 reads SSHAT; CDR2 reads FNYEAQ (reference sequence). The CDR3 spans 15 residues. The CDR3 DNA sequence: TGTGCTAGCAGCGAAACAGGGGGCGACACCGGGGAGCTGTTTTTT. Its protein is CASSETGGDTGELFF. The whole variable domain, filled in from reference TRBV7-7 and TRBJ2-2, reads GAGVSQSPRYKVTKRGQDVTLRCDPISSHATLYWYQQALGQGPEFLTYFNYEAQPDKSGLPSDRFSAERPEGSISTLTIQRTEQRDSAMYRCASSETGGDTGELFFGEGSRLTVL.

The CDR3 sequence: CASSEIRGPGELFF. CDR3 coding DNA: TGTGCCAGCAGTGAAATCCGTGGCCCCGGGGAGCTGTTTTTT. The rearrangement uses TRBV6-1 and TRBJ2-2, with D unclear. The germline CDR1 and CDR2 sequences are MNHNS and SASEGT. Trimming removed 2 bases from V and 6 bases from J, with 10 bases in between. The CDR3 is 14 amino acids.

V gene TRBV4-1 combines with J gene TRBJ2-5; D gene ambiguous. This CDR3 spans 14 amino acids. V dropped 1 base and J dropped 4 bases, with 10 bases sitting between them. The V gene's germline CDR1 is MGHRA and CDR2 YSYEKL. CDR3 in amino acids: CASSQVSRAETQYF. The CDR3 DNA is TGCGCCAGCAGCCAAGTAAGTCGCGCAGAGACCCAGTACTTC.

The chain couples TRBV2 to TRBJ1-2; TRBD1 aligns across 7 bases. This CDR3 comprises 13 residues. V shed 4 bases and J 4 bases; nucleotides not matched to a gene: 3. CDR1 SNHLY and CDR2 FYNNEI come from the germline V gene. The CDR3 loop is CASSVGTAYGYTF. Written as DNA, the CDR3 is TGTGCCAGCAGTGTAGGGACAGCCTATGGCTACACCTTC.

CDR3 coding DNA: TGTGCCAGCAGCATGGGGACTAGCGGGCCAGAGACCCAGTACTTC. This codes for CASSMGTSGPETQYF. The chain couples TRBV7-2 to TRBJ2-5; 12 nucleotides align to TRBD2. V was pared by 5 bases and J by 4 bases, with 5 bases of the junction left unmatched. Germline loops: CDR1 SGHTA, CDR2 FQGNSA. This CDR3 region has 15 residues.

This sequence joins TRBV5-1 and TRBJ1-1; no firm D call. Germline loops: CDR1 SGHRS, CDR2 YFSETQ. The CDR3 length is 14 residues. Trimming removed 0 bases from V and 5 bases from J, with 11 bases in between. The CDR3 DNA reads TGCGCCAGCAGCTTGGGGGGAGAGGGAACTGAAGCTTTCTTT. Protein product: CASSLGGEGTEAFF.

The V and J genes are TRBV29-1 and TRBJ2-1; 12 nucleotides agree with TRBD2. The germline V gene has CDR1 SQVTM and CDR2 ANQGSEA. With 2 bases clipped from V and 7 bases from J, the junction kept 9 bases outside the gene matches. The CDR3 sequence is 16 residues long. The CDR3 DNA is TGCAGCGTTGAAAACCTGGGGGGACTAGCGGGTAATGAGCAGTTCTTC. Amino acids: CSVENLGGLAGNEQFF.

This rearrangement joins TRBV9 to TRBJ2-3; 12 positions agree with TRBD2. Germline CDR1 reads SGDLS; CDR2 reads YYNGEE. The V gene end was trimmed by 4 bases and the J gene end by 5 bases; junction bases not matched to a gene: 11. The CDR3 has 17 amino acids. CDR3 nucleotides: TGTGCCAGCAGCCCCCGGACTAGCGGGGCCTGGGTAGATACGCAGTATTTT. Protein: CASSPRTSGAWVDTQYF.

V gene TRBV29-1 combines with J gene TRBJ2-1; TRBD2 aligns across 9 bases. CDR1 is SQVTM and CDR2 is ANQGSEA in the germline V gene. This CDR3 has 15 residues. The junction had 14 bases not matched to a gene; V was cut back by 7 bases and J by 7 bases. The CDR3 DNA sequence: TGCAGCGGTGCAGTAGGGGTAGCGGGAGTAAATGAGCAGTTCTTC. It codes for CSGAVGVAGVNEQFF.

This chain links TRBV3-1 (or the pseudogene TRBV3-2) with TRBJ2-1; perhaps TRBD1 as D (5 bases). This CDR3 contains 14 residues. The germline V and J ends were trimmed by 3 bases and 5 bases, with 11 bases remaining between them. Per germline, CDR1 LGHDT and CDR2 YNNKEL (reference sequence). The CDR3 here is CASSQGPWDNEQFF. In DNA form, the CDR3 reads TGTGCCAGCAGCCAGGGGCCCTGGGACAATGAGCAGTTCTTC.

The chain combines TRBV7-9 with TRBJ2-5; D is ambiguous. Trimming removed 0 bases from V and 5 bases from J, with 10 bases in between. The CDR3 loop spans 14 amino acids. CDR1 is SEHNR and CDR2 is FQNEAQ in the germline V gene (reference sequence). The CDR3 region is CASSLAHGLETQYF. In DNA, the CDR3 is TGTGCCAGCAGCTTAGCGCACGGGTTGGAGACCCAGTACTTC.

This sequence joins TRBV7-9 and TRBJ2-3; 8 nucleotides align to TRBD2. The V gene end was trimmed by 8 bases and the J gene end by 0 bases; junction bases not matched to a gene: 7. The CDR3 has 15 residues. From germline, CDR1 is SEHNR and CDR2 FQNEAQ (reference sequence). CDR3 bases: TGTGCCAGCGGAGTAGCGGGGACCAGCACAGATACGCAGTATTTT. Its translation is CASGVAGTSTDTQYF.

The chain links TRBV4-1 to TRBJ1-6; 10 nucleotides line up with TRBD1. The germline V gene has CDR1 MGHRA and CDR2 YSYEKL. V lost 3 bases, J lost 9 bases, and 8 bases stayed unmatched. This CDR3 contains 16 residues. The CDR3 nucleotides read TGCGCCAGCAGCCAGGGGGGACAGGGGAGTCGTTCACCCCTCCACTTT. Its protein product is CASSQGGQGSRSPLHF.

This chain joins TRBV5-4 and TRBJ2-2; 8 nucleotides align to TRBD1. This CDR3 region has 13 residues. Losses at the gene ends were 4 bases for V and 5 bases for J; bases not matched to a gene: 1. Germline lookup yields CDR1 SGHNT and CDR2 YYREEE (reference sequence). The CDR3 loop is CASSGQGTGELFF. The CDR3 DNA sequence: TGTGCCAGCAGCGGACAGGGAACCGGGGAGCTGTTTTTT.